Sequencing of this T cell receptor beta chain was carried out in a study of T-cell reconstitution after alpha-beta-depleted transplantation in children. Unique molecular identifiers were incorporated during preparation of the TCRbeta library. MiXCR was run by TCRdb on the PCR reads, yielding one entry per CDR3 protein. The table lists a few hundred thousand distinct CDR3 sequences, around 27% of them singletons, with 35% to 40% in the top ten. Unmatched junction bases numbered 10, after V lost 5 bases and J lost 10 bases. Germline values: CDR1 DFQATT, CDR2 SNEGSKA (reference sequence). This CDR3 is built from 13 residues.

V gene TRBV20-1 combines with J gene TRBJ1-4, with TRBD1 identical over 7 bases. This sequence was found in a boy in the first two years of life with Wiskott-Aldrich syndrome, due to receive a stem cell transplant. The specimen comprised PBMCs, sampled before TCRalphabeta/CD19-depleted stem cell transplant. As DNA, the CDR3 is TGCAGTGCTCCGCGCCGACAGGGTGGAAAACTGTTTTTT. Translated: CSAPRRQGGKLFF.